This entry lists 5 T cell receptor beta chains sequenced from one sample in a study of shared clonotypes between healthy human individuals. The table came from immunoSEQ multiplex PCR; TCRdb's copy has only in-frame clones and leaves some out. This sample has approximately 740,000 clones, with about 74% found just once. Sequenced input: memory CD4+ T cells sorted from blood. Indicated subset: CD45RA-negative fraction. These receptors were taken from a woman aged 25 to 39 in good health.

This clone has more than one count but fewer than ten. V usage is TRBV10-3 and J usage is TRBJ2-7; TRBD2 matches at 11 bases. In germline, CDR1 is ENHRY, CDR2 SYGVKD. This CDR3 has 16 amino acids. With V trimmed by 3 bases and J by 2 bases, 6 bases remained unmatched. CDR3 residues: CAISDPTSGTPYEQYF. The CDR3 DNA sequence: TGTGCCATCAGTGATCCGACTAGCGGGACTCCCTACGAGCAGTACTTC.

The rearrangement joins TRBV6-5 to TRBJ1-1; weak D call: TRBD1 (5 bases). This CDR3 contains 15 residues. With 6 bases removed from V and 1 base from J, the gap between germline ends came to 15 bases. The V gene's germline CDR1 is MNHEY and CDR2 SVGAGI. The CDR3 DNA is TGTGCCAGCAGCCCTCTAGAGGGGAGGAACACTGAAGCTTTCTTT. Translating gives CASSPLEGRNTEAFF.

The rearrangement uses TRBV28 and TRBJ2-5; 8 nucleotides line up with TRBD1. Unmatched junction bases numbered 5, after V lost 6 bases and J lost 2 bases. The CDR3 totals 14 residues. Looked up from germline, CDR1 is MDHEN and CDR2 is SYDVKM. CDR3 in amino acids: CASREGQVQETQYF. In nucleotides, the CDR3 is TGTGCCAGCAGAGAGGGACAGGTTCAAGAGACCCAGTACTTC.

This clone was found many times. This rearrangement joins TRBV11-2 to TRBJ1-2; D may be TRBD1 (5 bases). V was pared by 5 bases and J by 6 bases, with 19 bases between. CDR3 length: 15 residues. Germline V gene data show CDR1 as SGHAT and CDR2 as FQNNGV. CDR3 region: CASSPAGLGRNGYTF. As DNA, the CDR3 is TGTGCCAGCAGCCCCGCAGGGCTCGGTCGTAATGGCTACACCTTC.

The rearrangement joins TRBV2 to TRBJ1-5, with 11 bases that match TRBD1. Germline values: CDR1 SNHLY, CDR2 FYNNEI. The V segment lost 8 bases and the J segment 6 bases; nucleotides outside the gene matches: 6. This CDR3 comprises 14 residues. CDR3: CASSGQGASQPQHF. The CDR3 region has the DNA TGTGCCAGCTCCGGACAGGGGGCAAGTCAGCCCCAGCATTTT.